Reported below is one T cell receptor beta chain. Its antigen specificity is not known. Base qualities are not recorded, but no much larger clone differs from it by a single base. These data belong to a study of a mutant IDH1 vaccine in newly diagnosed glioma (dated by TCRdb to about 2021). For the study in its entirety: In the chemotherapy-containing groups, vaccination started alongside temozolomide cycles, whereas in patients who had radiotherapy alone it started 4-6 weeks after radiotherapy. Of the approximately 33 treated patients, approximately 62% were male and around 40% were female, and the mean age was roughly 38 years. Before enrollment, patients had received standard therapy of radiotherapy alone, temozolomide alone, or radiochemotherapy with temozolomide; most received the combination. The week-35 safety follow-up was designated visit V12, and the week-47 end of study was designated visit V13. Peripheral blood was collected at six visits: V03 (baseline), V05, V07, V10, V12 and V13. For exploratory analyses, longitudinal TCRB deep sequencing was carried out in about two dozen treated patients wherever samples were available. What the authors observed across the whole study: Selection of PBMC samples for TCRB deep sequencing was based on availability. The authors stated that sample limitations prevented analyses of patient blood samples from being reproduced. No apparent relationship was observed between pseudoprogression and alterations in the top peripheral T cell clonotypes detected by TCRB sequencing. Vaccine-induced immune responses across multiple MHC alleles were detected in over 80% of patients.

Explained via the paper, the time point label denotes: week 35, safety follow-up. Every vaccine dose consisted of 300 ug of a 20-mer mutant IDH1 peptide in Montanide, administered subcutaneously together with topical imiquimod. Eight vaccinations were administered to patients in weeks 1, 3, 5, 7, 11, 15, 19 and 23, corresponding to visits V03 through V10. Newly diagnosed WHO grade 3 or 4 IDH1-mutant astrocytomas showing loss of nuclear ATRX were present in the donors. The samples were drawn from NOA16, a multicentre, single-arm, open-label phase I trial in Germany that tested a mutant IDH1 peptide vaccine in humans for the first time. The DNeasy Blood and Tissue Kit was used to extract genomic DNA from EDTA blood for TCRB sequencing. Receptor amplification or capture employed the immunoSEQ multiplex PCR assay. The hsTCRB Kit was used according to the manufacturer's protocol to amplify rearranged TCR beta chain sequences. TCRB libraries were sequenced on an Illumina MiSeq. The authors' pipeline ran thus. The kit vendor's proprietary platform handled demultiplexing, trimming and gene mapping. Imported from immuneACCESS, the table was reduced by TCRdb to in-frame sequences with V and J called. These copies leave out some clones; in studies compared against another copy, an unresolved V gene accounts for under half, and the cause of the remainder is not known. That table is the source of V, J and clone size, and D and trimming were worked out from the DNA. This sample lists 50,000 to 70,000 clones; approximately 81% were detected once. The ten largest clones add up to around 4% of the sample.

The receptor was isolated from a man aged 30-40 years with glioma. Sequencing used PBMCs, obtained from a glioma patient whose treatment included an IDH1 peptide vaccine.

The CDR3 protein is CASARREGGPEAFF. The DNA sequence is as follows: TGTGCCAGCGCCCGTAGGGAAGGGGGTCCTGAAGCTTTCTTT. Rearrangement joined TRBV6-5 to TRBJ1-1; TRBD1 is a possible D gene, resting on 6 matching bases. The CDR1 and CDR2 encoded by the germline V gene are MNHEY and SVGAGI. The germline ends are 19 bases apart after V is trimmed by 8 bases and J by 6 bases. There are 14 amino acids in the CDR3, from cysteine to phenylalanine inclusive. Only CDR3 DNA is held: 42 bases, read in frame from base 1.